This TCR beta chain emerged from a study of blood T cell repertoires in COVID-19. Study-level information: Italy, Spain and the United States were the sources of the convalescent and acute COVID-19 samples. Sample material is recorded as cDNA or gDNA derived from T cells, B-cell-depleted T cells, or PBMCs.

As originally analysed: Reference gene primer amplification yielded estimated nucleated cell counts. TCRdb's copy holds only in-frame clones and misses some; the assay was immunoSEQ multiplex PCR. The V and J calls and clone size were taken over from that table, and D and trimming were inferred from the DNA. This table has around 210,000 clones, 86% appearing once. There are 14 residues in the CDR3. V lost 5 bases, J lost 4 bases, and 3 bases stayed unmatched. Germline loops: CDR1 LNHDA, CDR2 SQIVND (reference sequence). The V call is TRBV19, the J call TRBJ1-5, with TRBD1 matching over 9 bases. The sequenced sample was peripheral blood. The clonotype comes from a woman in her sixties or seventies with acute or convalescent COVID-19. The CDR3 sequence: CASSWTGENQPQHF. The CDR3 nucleotides read TGTGCCAGTAGTTGGACAGGGGAGAATCAGCCCCAGCATTTT.